These 12 T cell receptor beta chains originate from one sample sequenced in a study of beta chain features in type 1 diabetes. Study-level results: Among all four CD4+ subsets, Type 1 diabetes patients had TCRB CDR3s that were moderately but significantly shorter.

Their target antigens are unknown. The isolated RNA, all of it, was reverse transcribed, so expressed TCRB transcripts were what got sequenced. Profiled with immunoSEQ multiplex PCR; TCRdb holds only in-frame clones, not every one. The data show around 340,000 clones, about a tenth seen once. Sequenced input: central memory CD4+ T cells from blood. These TCRs come from a man aged 30-40 years with type 1 diabetes.

The chain joins TRBV5-4 to TRBJ2-7; 8 bases are shared with TRBD2. The ends lost 4 bases at V and 3 bases at J; junction bases unmatched: 9. Germline assignment: CDR1 SGHNT and CDR2 YYREEE (reference sequence). The CDR3 length is 15 residues. The CDR3 sequence is CASSPGGDFNYEQYF. The CDR3 bases are TGTGCCAGCAGCCCCGGGGGGGACTTCAACTACGAGCAGTACTTC.

J is TRBJ2-3 and V is TRBV9, with 7 bases matching TRBD2. There are 16 residues in the CDR3. Trimming took 1 base from V and 1 from J; bases not matched to a gene: 6. Looked up from germline, CDR1 is SGDLS and CDR2 is YYNGEE. The CDR3 loop is CASSVIVGGGTDTQYF. The CDR3, as DNA: TGTGCCAGCAGCGTAATTGTTGGGGGGGGCACAGATACGCAGTATTTT.

This clone was seen more than once but under ten times. For the CDR3, the DNA is TGTGCCGCCAAGTCGGGGAAGCGGAATCAGCCCCAGCATTTT. This sequence encodes CAAKSGKRNQPQHF. The V gene is TRBV6-5, the J gene TRBJ1-5; unclear D gene. CDR1 is MNHEY and CDR2 is SVGAGI in the germline V gene. CDR3 size: 14 residues. V was cut by 11 bases and J by 4 bases, with 18 bases left in between.

This clone was counted between two and nine times. V and J are TRBV7-2 and TRBJ1-6; 10 bases are a match to TRBD1. V lost 5 bases to trimming and J lost 11 bases; unmatched junction nucleotides: 6. The CDR3 is made up of 14 amino acids. Germline lookup yields CDR1 SGHTA and CDR2 FQGNSA. CDR3 residues: CASSPRDRGPPLHF. In DNA, the CDR3 is TGTGCCAGCAGCCCCCGGGACAGGGGTCCACCCCTCCACTTT.

The rearrangement links TRBV18 to TRBJ2-3; 7 bases map to TRBD1. The CDR3 covers 17 residues. V shed 3 bases, J shed 1 base, and the junction held 10 bases outside the gene matches. Per germline, CDR1 KGHSH and CDR2 LQKENI. The CDR3 loop reads CASSPSLGQDRTDTQYF. CDR3 sequence (DNA): TGTGCCAGCTCACCTTCCCTCGGACAGGACCGCACAGATACGCAGTATTTT.

V gene TRBV13 combines with J gene TRBJ1-2; no clear D. The V end was cut by 2 bases, the J end by 5 bases, with 12 bases between. The CDR3 sequence is 14 residues long. Germline V gene data show CDR1 as PRHDT and CDR2 as FYEKMQ (reference sequence). The CDR3 here is CASSLNRRPYGYTF. The CDR3 nucleotides are TGTGCCAGCAGCTTAAACCGGAGACCTTATGGCTACACCTTC.

This clone was observed a handful of times. The J gene is TRBJ2-3, the V gene TRBV2; 9 nucleotides line up with TRBD2. Germline assignment: CDR1 SNHLY and CDR2 FYNNEI. The junction had 3 bases not matched to a gene; V was cut back by 5 bases and J by 9 bases. This CDR3 comprises 12 residues. CDR3 in amino acids: CASSSSGETQYF. The CDR3, as DNA: TGTGCCAGCAGTTCTAGCGGGGAGACGCAGTATTTT.

V and J are TRBV20-1 and TRBJ2-7; D gene uncertain. V was cut by 6 bases and J by 6 bases, with 9 bases left in between. This CDR3 contains 10 residues. In germline, CDR1 is DFQATT, CDR2 SNEGSKA (reference sequence). CDR3: CSAVLREQYF. CDR3 bases: TGCAGTGCGGTGCTACGCGAGCAGTACTTC.

This clone has a handful of counts. The chain is built from TRBV11-3 and TRBJ2-1; perhaps TRBD2 as D (5 bases). The V end was cut by 2 bases, the J end by 0 bases, with 8 bases between. Germline lookup yields CDR1 SGHNT and CDR2 YENEEA. This CDR3 has 15 amino acids. CDR3 protein: CASSLSGSSYNEQFF. DNA of the CDR3: TGTGCCAGCAGCTTATCGGGGAGCTCCTACAATGAGCAGTTCTTC.

This clone was found a few times. The chain employs TRBV28 and TRBJ1-2, with TRBD1 matching over 7 bases. Unmatched junction bases numbered 9, after V lost 5 bases and J lost 6 bases. Per germline, CDR1 MDHEN and CDR2 SYDVKM. The length of the CDR3 is 14 residues. CDR3 sequence (DNA): TGTGCCAGCAGTCCAACGACAGGGCACCATGGCTACACCTTC. It is translated as CASSPTTGHHGYTF.

The chain recombines TRBV5-1 with TRBJ1-2; no definite D call. The CDR3 runs 12 residues. Between the trimmed V and J ends, which lost 4 bases and 7 bases, there was a span of 11 bases. CDR1 SGHRS and CDR2 YFSETQ come from the germline V gene. CDR3 sequence reads: CASSRGTSGYTF. CDR3 DNA: TGCGCCAGCAGCCGGGGAACATCTGGCTACACCTTC.

This clone showed up many times. This chain uses TRBV2 with TRBJ2-3; D not resolved. Deletions cut 10 bases from V and 1 base from J, with 12 bases between. The CDR3 length is 13 residues. Per germline, CDR1 SNHLY and CDR2 FYNNEI. In DNA, the CDR3 is TGTGCCAAGGGAACCGGAGGCACAGATACGCAGTATTTT. This sequence encodes CAKGTGGTDTQYF.